This T cell receptor beta chain was recovered during a study of T cell repertoires in cytomegalovirus infection. About the study: Indicated by public TCR beta signatures were CMV infection and matching HLA type.

To note about this clonotype: As yet, its antigen is unknown.

The V end lost 0 bases, the J end lost 2 bases, and 8 bases lay between the germline ends. The CDR3 has 14 amino acids. Germline CDR1 is KGHSH and CDR2 is LQKENI. TCRdb analysed the reads with MiXCR anew, one entry per CDR3 protein. This table has about 450,000 distinct CDR3 sequences, about a third appearing once. Study results and caveats: Dominating the ex vivo response were HLA-C-restricted CMV-specific TCR beta clonotypes.

The chain has TRBV18 and TRBJ2-7; D unclear. The TCR comes from a human donor in good health (CMV status not recorded). Some clones in this sample may be carry-over from other donors' samples. Input material: PBMCs. The CDR3 sequence is CASSPPVRPYEQYF. CDR3 bases: TGTGCCAGCTCACCACCCGTACGGCCCTACGAGCAGTACTTC.